The 20 T cell receptor beta chains listed next were all sequenced from one sample in a study of monozygotic twins with inflammatory bowel disease. TCRdb re-called the 5' RACE reads; one entry per CDR3 protein, DNA not given. Across fewer than 550,000 distinct CDR3 sequences, the top ten clones capture 2% to 2.5% of the sample. Sequencing was carried out using blood. The receptors originated from a human donor with ulcerative colitis or Crohn's disease, or a healthy co-twin of an affected twin (not recorded which).

The V gene is TRBV5-1, the J gene TRBJ1-3. Germline V gene lookup returns CDR1 SGHRS and CDR2 YFSETQ. This CDR3 is built from 15 residues. This CDR3 reads CASSFEGTSGNTIYF. The whole variable domain, filled in from reference TRBV5-1 and TRBJ1-3, reads KAGVTQTPRYLIKTRGQQVTLSCSPISGHRSVSWYQQTPGQGLQFLFEYFSETQRNKGNFPGRFSGRQFSNSRSEMNVSTLELGDSALYLCASSFEGTSGNTIYFGEGSWLTVV.

The chain employs TRBV10-3 and TRBJ2-1; the D call of TRBD1 rests on TCRdb alone, since no DNA is present to check it. Germline V gene data show CDR1 as ENHRY and CDR2 as SYGVKD. The length of the CDR3 is 12 residues. The CDR3 here is CAISEEGASQFF.

The chain links TRBV4-1 to TRBJ2-7; TCRdb indicates TRBD2, and absent DNA this call remains unverified. Per the germline V gene, CDR1 is MGHRA and CDR2 is YSYEKL. This CDR3 has 15 amino acids. Here the CDR3 reads CASSQDPARPYEQYF.

V usage is TRBV6-7 and J usage is TRBJ1-1; TCRdb's D gene call, TRBD1, goes unchecked for lack of DNA. TRBV6-7 is assigned to the ORF class and has an uncertain function. This CDR3 is built from 12 residues. This CDR3 reads CASSSQGQPAFF.

The CDR3 reads CASSFPVAGNGNEQFF. The chain couples TRBV27 to TRBJ2-1; TCRdb calls TRBD2, which cannot be checked without DNA. From germline, CDR1 is MNHEY and CDR2 SMNVEV (reference sequence). There are 16 residues in the CDR3.

This chain joins TRBV15 and TRBJ1-5; TCRdb indicates TRBD1, and absent DNA this call remains unverified. Germline V gene lookup returns CDR1 LNHNV and CDR2 YYDKDF (reference sequence). The CDR3 loop spans 18 amino acids. CDR3 in amino acids: CATSKKTGGYDSNQPQHF.

The chain employs TRBV6-6 and TRBJ2-3; the TCRdb D gene call, TRBD1, has no DNA to confirm it. This CDR3 has 14 residues. CDR1 is MNHNY and CDR2 is SVGAGI in the germline V gene (reference sequence). The chain's CDR3 is CASSYGGLGDTQYF.

The chain is built from TRBV7-9 and TRBJ2-7; the TRBD1 assignment by TCRdb is unverifiable without DNA. The CDR3 covers 16 residues. Germline V gene sequence: CDR1 SEHNR, CDR2 FQNEAQ (reference sequence). The CDR3 loop is CASSLEDRAHGGEQYF.

The chain recombines TRBV10-3 with TRBJ1-2; there is no DNA to check the TCRdb D call of TRBD1. The V gene's germline CDR1 is ENHRY and CDR2 SYGVKD. The CDR3 covers 14 residues. This CDR3 reads CAISGAGTAYGYTF.

The V and J genes are TRBV7-2 and TRBJ2-2; TCRdb's D call of TRBD1 is untestable without DNA. The CDR3 runs to 15 residues. Germline V gene sequence: CDR1 SGHTA, CDR2 FQGNSA. The CDR3 reads CASSLVAGVTGELFF.

The J gene is TRBJ2-7, the V gene TRBV18; TCRdb's D call, TRBD1, is unchecked because there is no DNA. The germline V gene encodes CDR1 KGHSH and CDR2 LQKENI. There are 14 residues in the CDR3. The CDR3 here is CASSSTGSVNEQYF.

The rearrangement joins TRBV6-2 or TRBV6-3 to TRBJ2-7; no DNA is available, so the TRBD2 call from TCRdb remains unchecked. The CDR3 has 16 residues. Germline CDR1 is MNHEY and CDR2 is SVGEGT. The CDR3 region is CASSDGGTSGSGEQYF.

V and J are TRBV12-3 or TRBV12-4 and TRBJ2-2; TCRdb calls TRBD2, which cannot be checked without DNA. The CDR3 totals 14 residues. The CDR3 reads CASSLGGTTGELFF.

The chain recombines TRBV6-6 with TRBJ1-2. Looked up from germline, CDR1 is MNHNY and CDR2 is SVGAGI (reference sequence). CDR3 length: 11 amino acids. The CDR3 spells CASSYPYGYTF.

The V call is TRBV25-1, the J call TRBJ1-1. Germline CDR1 MGHDK, CDR2 SYGVNS. The CDR3 spans 13 residues. Here the CDR3 reads CASMGIRNTEAFF.

The V call is TRBV28, the J call TRBJ1-1; TCRdb's D gene call, TRBD1, goes unchecked for lack of DNA. The V gene's germline CDR1 is MDHEN and CDR2 SYDVKM. CDR3 length equals 15 residues. This CDR3 reads CASGLGAGQNTEAFF.

The chain has TRBV5-1 and TRBJ1-3; TCRdb selects TRBD1, and the lack of DNA leaves this call unchecked. The germline V gene encodes CDR1 SGHRS and CDR2 YFSETQ. This CDR3 has 15 residues. The CDR3 reads CASSDYRDLKNTIYF.

J is TRBJ2-7 and V is TRBV18. The CDR3 runs 12 residues. Germline-derived CDR1 and CDR2 are KGHSH and LQKENI. The CDR3 here is CASSPQGNEQYF.

The chain recombines TRBV11-2 with TRBJ1-2; TCRdb names TRBD1, which stays unverified in the absence of DNA. CDR1 is SGHAT and CDR2 is FQNNGV in the germline V gene. There are 13 residues in the CDR3. The CDR3 region is CASSLQTGGGYTF.

The V and J genes are TRBV21-1 and TRBJ2-4. TRBV21-1 constitutes a pseudogene. This CDR3 comprises 20 residues. CDR3 region: CASSKDVMGYTCLDKNIQYF.